What follows are 28 T cell receptor beta chains derived from one specimen sequenced in a study of identical twins. In TCRdb, the 5' RACE reads were re-called with MiXCR into one record per CDR3 protein. This sample has around 690,000 distinct CDR3 sequences, with roughly 20% found just once. The same specimen was also included in a second study, on T cells expressing NK-cell markers.

The sample taken for sequencing was PBMCs. Source of these receptors: a woman between 18 and 29 years old in good health.

The rearrangement uses TRBV20-1 and TRBJ1-5, with TRBD1 matching 7 bases. The CDR3 contains 15 residues. V lost 6 bases and J lost 6; bases outside the gene matches: 14. From germline, CDR1 is DFQATT and CDR2 SNEGSKA (reference sequence). Here the CDR3 reads CSARQPGTVTQPQHF. CDR3 coding DNA: TGCAGTGCCCGCCAACCCGGGACAGTTACTCAGCCCCAGCATTTT.

This clonotype was seen a few times. The V call is TRBV7-2, the J call TRBJ2-7; 7 bases are a match to TRBD2. This CDR3 contains 15 residues. J gave up 7 bases and V 2 bases, and 11 bases lay outside the gene matches. CDR1 is SGHTA, CDR2 FQGNSA, per germline. The chain's CDR3 is CASSLSRGRSKEQYF. The DNA for the CDR3 is TGTGCCAGCAGCTTATCGCGGGGGAGATCCAAGGAGCAGTACTTC.

Only a few counts were recorded for this clonotype. A junction boundary mismatches the germline segment, possibly from a read error. The chain recombines TRBV5-1 with TRBJ2-5; 14 nucleotides line up with TRBD2. Germline CDR1 SGHRS, CDR2 YFSETQ. The CDR3 extends over 16 amino acids. Written as DNA, the CDR3 is TGCGCCAGCAGTCCCAAAGGGACTAGCGGGGGACCCCTCTTATGCTTC. Amino acids: CASSPKGTSGGPLLCF.

This clonotype was detected only a few times. The rearrangement joins TRBV10-3 to TRBJ1-1; no clear D gene. From germline, CDR1 is ENHRY and CDR2 SYGVKD. V gave up 3 bases and J gave up 1 base, with 12 bases separating them. The CDR3 runs 15 residues. The CDR3 bases are TGTGCCATCAGTGAAAAACGGACTGAGAACACTGAAGCTTTCTTT. This translates into CAISEKRTENTEAFF.

The rearrangement uses TRBV25-1 and TRBJ2-7; a weak D match, TRBD2 (6 bases). This CDR3 is 15 amino acids long. The V gene's germline CDR1 is MGHDK and CDR2 SYGVNS. V was shortened by 3 bases and J by 6 bases, with 18 bases between the two germline ends. The CDR3 bases are TGTGCCAGCAGTGACTTTAGCGGCTACAACGGCGAGCAGTACTTC. This translates into CASSDFSGYNGEQYF.

This sequence joins TRBV7-8 and TRBJ1-4; D is ambiguous. Germline V gene data show CDR1 as SGHVS and CDR2 as FQNEAQ. Trimming shortened V by 5 bases and J by 8 bases, and 18 bases separated the two germline ends. This CDR3 comprises 15 residues. In DNA form, the CDR3 reads TGTGCCAGCAGCCTAAAGGTCCGGGTCGAGGAAAAACTGTTTTTT. Its protein is CASSLKVRVEEKLFF.

This clonotype was counted ten times or more. This chain links TRBV3-1 with TRBJ2-3; maybe TRBD2 (6 bases). The V gene's germline CDR1 is LGHDT and CDR2 YNNKEL (reference sequence). Trimming stripped 8 bases from V and 0 bases from J, with 9 bases between. This CDR3 has 13 residues. CDR3 loop: CASRDSSTDTQYF. CDR3 sequence (DNA): TGTGCCAGCCGGGACTCCAGCACAGATACGCAGTATTTT.

This clonotype has just a few counts. The gene calls are TRBV15 and TRBJ2-2; D is unclear. Germline assignment: CDR1 LNHNV and CDR2 YYDKDF (reference sequence). V was cut by 1 base and J by 6 bases, with 12 bases left in between. This CDR3 has 15 amino acids. The CDR3, as DNA: TGTGCCACCAGCAGAGCCAGGTTGGGATCCGGGGAGCTGTTTTTT. Translated, it gives CATSRARLGSGELFF.

This chain uses TRBV20-1 with TRBJ2-3; tentative D call: TRBD2 (6 bases). Germline values: CDR1 DFQATT, CDR2 SNEGSKA (reference sequence). The V gene lost 3 bases and the J gene lost 1 base, with 11 bases spanning the gap. This CDR3 is 14 amino acids long. Written as DNA, the CDR3 is TGCAGTGCTAGTTCCGGGAGAGGCACAGATACGCAGTATTTT. It codes for CSASSGRGTDTQYF.

The chain combines TRBV11-2 with TRBJ2-1, with a tentative D call TRBD1 (6 bases). The CDR3 has 17 residues. Per the germline V gene, CDR1 is SGHAT and CDR2 is FQNNGV. Trimming pared 2 bases from V and 4 bases from J, leaving 18 bases between. CDR3 coding DNA: TGTGCCAGCAGCTTACCTCCATCCAGGACAGCATACAATGAGCAGTTCTTC. As protein: CASSLPPSRTAYNEQFF.

The sample holds many counts of this clonotype. The chain uses TRBV2 and TRBJ2-2; a possible D gene is TRBD2 (6 bases). The CDR3 has 16 amino acids. Trimming left V 0 bases short and J 4 bases short, with 12 bases between. Germline CDR1 and CDR2: SNHLY and FYNNEI. CDR3 in amino acids: CASSEALRGSTGELFF. CDR3 coding DNA: TGTGCCAGCAGTGAAGCGCTTCGGGGGAGCACCGGGGAGCTGTTTTTT.

This clonotype was seen more than once but under ten times. The chain carries TRBV6-1 and TRBJ2-1, with TRBD2 identical over 9 bases. CDR1 and CDR2 from the germline V gene are MNHNS and SASEGT. The CDR3 consists of 15 residues. V was pared by 4 bases and J by 6 bases, with 7 bases of the junction left unmatched. The CDR3, as DNA: TGTGCCAGCAGTGTCAGCGGGAGGACTCTCAATGAGCAGTTCTTC. Translation: CASSVSGRTLNEQFF.

The chain recombines TRBV12-3 or TRBV12-4 with TRBJ2-1, with 13 bases fitting TRBD2. There are 14 residues in the CDR3. Losses at the gene ends were 6 bases for V and 9 bases for J; bases not matched to a gene: 5. The CDR3 nucleotides read TGTGCCAGCAGAACTAGCGGGAGGGCCATTGAGCAGTTCTTC. Its protein product is CASRTSGRAIEQFF.

This clonotype was seen a few times. The chain links TRBV7-2 to TRBJ2-7; D is perhaps TRBD1 or TRBD2 (5 bases each). Germline V gene lookup returns CDR1 SGHTA and CDR2 FQGNSA. V lost 6 bases and J lost 4, with 13 bases in between. The CDR3 length is 13 residues. In DNA form, the CDR3 reads TGTGCCAGCAGTTATACCAGGGAGTACGAGCAGTACTTC. This codes for CASSYTREYEQYF.

This clonotype was counted at least ten times. J is TRBJ1-2 and V is TRBV29-1, with a possible D match to TRBD1 (5 bases). The V end was cut by 4 bases, the J end by 1 base, with 10 bases between. CDR1 is SQVTM, CDR2 ANQGSEA, per germline. CDR3 length: 13 residues. The CDR3 here is CSVVGQGNYGYTF. The CDR3 nucleotides read TGCAGCGTTGTGGGGCAGGGTAACTATGGCTACACCTTC.

Worth noting for this clonotype: Its ends do not fully match the called genes, so a read error is possible. This chain joins TRBV29-1 and TRBJ1-2; TRBD1 aligns across 7 bases. Germline V gene sequence: CDR1 SQVTM, CDR2 ANQGSEA. The CDR3 runs 13 residues. The CDR3 loop reads CSAGTAPNYVYTF. In nucleotides, the CDR3 is TGCAGCGCCGGGACAGCTCCTAACTATGTCTACACCTTC.

The CDR3 nucleotides read TGTGCCAGCAGCCCCTACACGGGTGGGACTGAAGCTTTCTTT. Its protein product is CASSPYTGGTEAFF. The V call is TRBV11-2, the J call TRBJ1-1; no clear D. CDR1 is SGHAT, CDR2 FQNNGV, per germline. The germline V and J ends were trimmed by 5 bases and 5 bases, with 15 bases remaining between them. The CDR3 is 14 residues long. The full variable domain, its missing parts supplied by reference TRBV11-2 and TRBJ1-1, is EAGVAQSPRYKIIEKRQSVAFWCNPISGHATLYWYQQILGQGPKLLIQFQNNGVVDDSQLPKDRFSAERLKGVDSTLKIQPAKLEDSAVYLCASSPYTGGTEAFFGQGTRLTVV.

V is TRBV7-2 and J is TRBJ2-7; 7 bases align to TRBD2. CDR1 is SGHTA, CDR2 FQGNSA, per germline. CDR3 length: 15 residues. Germline trimming cut 3 bases from V and 3 bases from J; bases unmatched to any gene: 8. The CDR3 region has the DNA TGTGCCAGCAGCTTCCGGACATCGGGGGGCTACGAGCAGTACTTC. Translating gives CASSFRTSGGYEQYF.

The genes are TRBV7-3 and TRBJ2-1, with 8 positions matching TRBD1. V shed 0 bases, J shed 0 bases, and the junction held 7 bases outside the gene matches. Germline CDR1 reads SGHTA; CDR2 reads FQGTGA. This CDR3 is built from 18 residues. The CDR3: CASSLTRTGPYSYNEQFF. For the CDR3, the DNA is TGTGCCAGCAGCTTAACACGGACAGGGCCATACTCCTACAATGAGCAGTTCTTC. The entire variable domain, with the rest obtained from reference TRBV7-3 and TRBJ2-1, is as follows: GAGVSQTPSNKVTEKGKYVELRCDPISGHTALYWYRQSLGQGPEFLIYFQGTGAADDSGLPNDRFFAVRPEGSVSTLKIQRTERGDSAVYLCASSLTRTGPYSYNEQFFGPGTRLTVL.

The chain recombines TRBV6-5 with TRBJ2-3; possible D gene TRBD1, 5 bases. The J call may be in error: the DNA end matches TRBJ1-5 better. CDR3 length: 16 amino acids. Germline V gene lookup returns CDR1 MNHEY and CDR2 SVGAGI. In DNA, the CDR3 is TGTGCCAGCAGTTACTCTAGAGGGGTCGGTGCAGATACGCAGCATTTT. Translation: CASSYSRGVGADTQHF.

The chain has TRBV18 and TRBJ1-3, with D unclear. The germline gives CDR1 KGHSH, CDR2 LQKENI. This CDR3 has 13 amino acids. V lost 6 bases, J lost 0 bases, and 6 bases lay in between. The CDR3: CASSWGSGNTIYF. The CDR3 DNA reads as TGTGCCAGCTCCTGGGGCTCTGGAAACACCATATATTTT.

This clonotype came up a few times. The rearrangement joins TRBV20-1 to TRBJ1-5; D is perhaps TRBD1 (6 bases). The V end lost 1 base, the J end lost 5 bases, and 9 bases lay between the germline ends. CDR1 and CDR2 (germline): DFQATT, SNEGSKA (reference sequence). There are 13 residues in the CDR3. The CDR3, as DNA: TGCAGTGCTAGAGTTGGACAGTATCAGCCCCAGCATTTT. It is translated as CSARVGQYQPQHF.

This rearrangement joins TRBV9 to TRBJ2-5; 12 nucleotides agree with TRBD2. The CDR3 extends over 16 amino acids. Per germline, CDR1 SGDLS and CDR2 YYNGEE. V lost 4 bases and J lost 5; bases outside the gene matches: 9. Here the CDR3 DNA reads TGTGCCAGCAGCTTACCTCGGACTAGCGGGGATGAGACCCAGTACTTC. Its translation: CASSLPRTSGDETQYF.

This clonotype was counted a few times. The chain recombines TRBV12-3 or TRBV12-4 with TRBJ1-2, with a weak D call TRBD1 (5 bases). Trimming removed 7 bases from V and 7 bases from J, with 22 bases in between. The CDR3 covers 15 residues. The CDR3 DNA reads TGTGCCAGCACCGTGTGGGCAGGGAATTCGCGTGGCTACACCTTC. Protein product: CASTVWAGNSRGYTF.

The J gene is TRBJ2-3, the V gene TRBV4-1; TRBD2 matches at 7 bases. Trimming at V came to 0 bases and at J to 6 bases, leaving 12 bases not matched to a gene. Germline V gene data show CDR1 as MGHRA and CDR2 as YSYEKL. The CDR3 totals 17 residues. The CDR3 DNA reads TGCGCCAGCAGCCAAGATCCGGGCGGGAGTAGGAGGGATACGCAGTATTTT. Translated, it gives CASSQDPGGSRRDTQYF.

The CDR3 nucleotides are TGTGCCAGCAGCCACTCGGGAGGGGTTGGTTACGAGCAGTACTTC. It encodes CASSHSGGVGYEQYF. The chain carries TRBV27 and TRBJ2-7; 8 nucleotides line up with TRBD2. CDR3 length: 15 amino acids. CDR1 MNHEY and CDR2 SMNVEV come from the germline V gene (reference sequence). With 6 bases clipped from V and 4 bases from J, the junction kept 11 bases outside the gene matches.

The chain employs TRBV19 and TRBJ2-3, with D perhaps assigned TRBD1 or TRBD2 (6 bases each). The CDR3 sequence is 14 residues long. The germline CDR1 and CDR2 sequences are LNHDA and SQIVND (reference sequence). Trimming took off 3 bases at V and 7 bases at J, with 14 bases between the two ends. The CDR3 loop reads CASSMTGGAYTQYF. DNA for the CDR3: TGTGCCAGTAGTATGACCGGGGGCGCATATACGCAGTATTTT.

The chain joins TRBV7-3 to TRBJ2-6, with 7 bases lining up with TRBD1. The CDR3 totals 17 residues. Germline CDR1 and CDR2: SGHTA and FQGTGA. The V segment lost 5 bases and the J segment 0 bases; nucleotides outside the gene matches: 7. The CDR3 here is CASSRQGHGSGANVLTF. CDR3 DNA sequence: TGTGCCAGCAGCCGACAGGGTCATGGCTCTGGGGCCAACGTCCTGACTTTC. The full variable domain, its missing parts supplied by reference TRBV7-3 and TRBJ2-6, is GAGVSQTPSNKVTEKGKYVELRCDPISGHTALYWYRQSLGQGPEFLIYFQGTGAADDSGLPNDRFFAVRPEGSVSTLKIQRTERGDSAVYLCASSRQGHGSGANVLTFGAGSRLTVL.